Below are 24 T cell receptor beta chains sequenced from a single sample in a study of early T cells in non-severe SARS-CoV-2 infection (dated by TCRdb to the early 2020s). The receptor library was made with 5' RACE. The listed sequencing device is NextSeq 500. TCRdb reprocessing: public reads trimmed at Q25 with fastp, clones called with MiXCR, in-frame beta chains kept. Rows are combined by CDR3 protein, so each entry shows the most common genes and DNA. The sample table holds around 82,000 distinct CDR3 sequences, of which about 14% were seen once. The biggest ten clones account for less than 0.6% of the sample. What was sequenced was whole blood. Every receptor here comes from an adult who was a healthcare worker with PCR-confirmed SARS-CoV-2 infection or an uninfected control (not recorded which).

The chain carries TRBV7-3 and TRBJ2-2; 8 bases map to TRBD2. The CDR3 runs 14 residues. Germline V lookup: CDR1 SGHTA, CDR2 FQGTGA. J was trimmed by 5 bases and V by 6 bases; bases with no gene match: 5. In DNA form, the CDR3 reads TGTGCCAGCAGGTTAGCGGGACCGACCGGGGAGCTGTTTTTT. It specifies CASRLAGPTGELFF.

This rearrangement joins TRBV5-1 to TRBJ1-3; D gene ambiguous. The V and J ends lost 0 bases and 0 bases respectively, with 13 bases between them. Germline V gene sequence: CDR1 SGHRS, CDR2 YFSETQ. The CDR3 has 17 amino acids. This CDR3 is CASSLALGQSSGNTIYF. CDR3 coding DNA: TGCGCCAGCAGCTTGGCATTAGGGCAGTCCTCTGGAAACACCATATATTTT.

Of note for this clonotype: At one of its ends the junction is not consistent with the germline gene, which may arise from a read error. CDR3: CASSLGEVNSPLHF. In DNA form, the CDR3 reads TGTGCCAGCAGCCTAGGGGAGGTAAATTCACCCCTCCACTTT. The chain carries TRBV13 and TRBJ1-6; D is possibly TRBD1 (5 bases). CDR1 and CDR2 from the germline V gene are PRHDT and FYEKMQ (reference sequence). This CDR3 is built from 14 residues.

With regard to this clonotype: Sequence at one end of the junction differs from germline and may be a read error. V and J are TRBV6-5 and TRBJ2-3; 9 bases agree with TRBD2. This CDR3 has 16 residues. Germline CDR1 and CDR2: MNHEY and SVGAGI. CDR3 in amino acids: CASSYSAGGRTDTRYF. The CDR3 coding sequence is TGTGCCAGCAGTTACTCAGCGGGGGGCAGGACAGATACGCGGTATTTT.

Note on this clonotype: No DNA is shown, since the ends of the CDR3 on it are uncertain; the CDR3 is the one TCRdb lists. The CDR3 sequence is CASSFLWLARRTDTQYF. The chain recombines TRBV5-1 with TRBJ2-3; the listed D gene, TRBD2, was not tested against the DNA. Germline lookup yields CDR1 SGHRS and CDR2 YFSETQ. The length of the CDR3 is 17 amino acids, counting both ends.

This clonotype has just a few counts. V usage is TRBV5-4 and J usage is TRBJ1-1, with D uncertain. Germline loops: CDR1 SGHNT, CDR2 YYREEE (reference sequence). Trimming shortened V by 4 bases and J by 6 bases, and 13 bases separated the two germline ends. This CDR3 contains 13 residues. The DNA for the CDR3 is TGTGCCAGCAGCCCTTCTTCGGGAGCTGAAGCTTTCTTT. Amino acids: CASSPSSGAEAFF. The complete variable domain, with remaining parts taken from reference TRBV5-4 and TRBJ1-1, reads ETGVTQSPTHLIKTRGQQVTLRCSSQSGHNTVSWYQQALGQGPQFIFQYYREEENGRGNFPPRFSGLQFPNYSSELNVNALELDDSALYLCASSPSSGAEAFFGQGTRLTVV.

This clonotype has more than one count but fewer than ten. V is TRBV7-2 and J is TRBJ1-2, with D uncertain. The CDR3 length is 14 residues. The V end lost 1 base, the J end lost 4 bases, and 10 bases lay between the germline ends. Germline V gene data show CDR1 as SGHTA and CDR2 as FQGNSA. CDR3 sequence (DNA): TGTGCCAGCAGCTTAGTCGGCAGTTCCTATGGCTACACCTTC. Translated, it gives CASSLVGSSYGYTF.

Comments on this clonotype: A much larger clone differs by one base, so this may be a read error. The chain links TRBV2 to TRBJ1-4, with a tentative D call TRBD1 (6 bases). This CDR3 comprises 15 residues. With 9 bases removed from V and 0 bases from J, the gap between germline ends came to 14 bases. Germline CDR1 and CDR2: SNHLY and FYNNEI. CDR3 DNA: TGTGCCAGTAAAACTGGACAGTCAACTAATGAAAAACTGTTTTTT. It codes for CASKTGQSTNEKLFF.

The chain recombines TRBV29-1 with TRBJ2-2, with a possible D match to TRBD2 (5 bases). The germline V gene encodes CDR1 SQVTM and CDR2 ANQGSEA. This CDR3 is built from 17 residues. The V gene lost 7 bases and the J gene lost 6 bases, with 27 bases spanning the gap. CDR3 residues: CSARGKGRGMSAGELFF. The DNA for the CDR3 is TGCAGCGCGCGTGGTAAGGGCCGGGGAATGAGTGCCGGGGAGCTGTTTTTT.

This clonotype occurred a few times. The rearrangement joins TRBV24-1 to TRBJ2-1; the match to TRBD2 covers 7 bases. The CDR3 sequence is 16 residues long. Looked up from germline, CDR1 is KGHDR and CDR2 is SFDVKD. The ends lost 1 base at V and 3 bases at J; junction bases unmatched: 5. CDR3 sequence: CATSDFGTGGYNEQFF. CDR3 DNA sequence: TGTGCCACCAGTGATTTTGGAACGGGGGGCTACAATGAGCAGTTCTTC.

The chain couples TRBV20-1 to TRBJ2-7, with D perhaps assigned TRBD1 or TRBD2 (5 bases each). This CDR3 comprises 13 residues. V was clipped by 7 bases and J by 0 bases, with 13 bases between them. CDR1 and CDR2 (germline): DFQATT, SNEGSKA (reference sequence). The CDR3 here is CSDHRDGSYEQYV. The CDR3 DNA is TGCAGTGACCACCGGGACGGCTCCTACGAGCAGTACGTC.

This clonotype was counted a single time. The rearrangement joins TRBV7-9 to TRBJ2-3; no definite D call. Trimming cost V 3 bases and J 6 bases, with 7 bases left between them. This CDR3 has 12 residues. CDR1 is SEHNR and CDR2 is FQNEAQ in the germline V gene (reference sequence). The CDR3 DNA reads as TGTGCCAGCAGCTTGGGATTTGATACGCAGTATTTT. Translated: CASSLGFDTQYF.

This clonotype showed up just a few times. V and J are TRBV5-1 and TRBJ2-3; TRBD1 agrees at 7 bases. CDR1 SGHRS and CDR2 YFSETQ come from the germline V gene. The junction had 8 bases not matched to a gene; V was cut back by 1 base and J by 6 bases. This CDR3 comprises 15 residues. DNA for the CDR3: TGCGCCAGCAGCTTGAGGGACAGCCCCACGGATACGCAGTATTTT. It is translated as CASSLRDSPTDTQYF.

This chain joins TRBV6-5 and TRBJ1-1; D is perhaps TRBD1 (5 bases). The CDR3 is 13 amino acids. V was shortened by 8 bases and J by 1 base, with 11 bases between the two germline ends. From germline, CDR1 is MNHEY and CDR2 SVGAGI. The CDR3 bases are TGTGCCAGCTGGGACGGGACGAACACTGAAGCTTTCTTT. This codes for CASWDGTNTEAFF.

This chain joins TRBV11-2 and TRBJ2-7; D is perhaps TRBD1 (6 bases). CDR3 length: 15 amino acids. V lost 1 base and J 1 base, leaving 11 bases between the germline ends. The V gene's germline CDR1 is SGHAT and CDR2 FQNNGV. The CDR3 bases are TGTGCCAGCAGCTTAGGACAGGCTATTTCCTACGAGCAGTACGTC. Amino acid sequence: CASSLGQAISYEQYV.

The J gene is TRBJ2-7, the V gene TRBV12-3 or TRBV12-4; no clear D. V gave up 8 bases and J gave up 0 bases, with 8 bases separating them. The CDR3 sequence is 12 residues long. In nucleotides, the CDR3 is TGTGCCAGCGGGCAGCGCTCCTACGAGCAGTACGTC. This codes for CASGQRSYEQYV.

The rearrangement uses TRBV11-2 and TRBJ2-2; D might be TRBD2 (5 bases). The ends were cut back, 3 bases at V and 5 bases at J, with 10 bases in the middle. The CDR3 sequence is 14 residues long. CDR1 SGHAT and CDR2 FQNNGV come from the germline V gene. This CDR3 reads CASSFETTTGELFF. The CDR3 DNA follows: TGTGCCAGCAGCTTTGAGACTACGACCGGGGAGCTGTTTTTT.

The CDR3 DNA reads as TGTGCCAGCAGTGACTGGACAGGGACCAGCTACGAGCAGTACGTC. Translation gives CASSDWTGTSYEQYV. The chain recombines TRBV12-3 or TRBV12-4 with TRBJ2-7, with TRBD1 matching 8 bases. Germline trimming cut 5 bases from V and 3 bases from J; bases unmatched to any gene: 9. This CDR3 has 15 amino acids.

This clonotype was observed a few times. This chain links TRBV6-5 with TRBJ2-5, with 7 bases lining up with TRBD2. Losses at the gene ends were 6 bases for V and 9 bases for J; bases not matched to a gene: 19. The CDR3 has 16 residues. Germline V gene lookup returns CDR1 MNHEY and CDR2 SVGAGI. For the CDR3, the DNA is TGTGCCAGCAGCCCCAGCGTCAACGGGGGAGGGGAGTCCCAGTACTTC. Amino acid sequence: CASSPSVNGGGESQYF.

This clonotype was seen a handful of times. The chain couples TRBV6-4 to TRBJ1-1; D call uncertain. The CDR3 contains 13 residues. Germline CDR1 and CDR2: MRHNA and SNTAGT. V was shortened by 3 bases and J by 8 bases, with 13 bases between the two germline ends. The CDR3 DNA reads TGTGCCAGCAGTGAAGGACGGGAGAGAGAAGCTTTCTTT. Its protein is CASSEGREREAFF.

The V gene is TRBV20-1, the J gene TRBJ2-3, with 7 bases fitting TRBD2. Unmatched junction bases numbered 16, after V lost 4 bases and J lost 3 bases. This CDR3 contains 17 residues. Germline V gene sequence: CDR1 DFQATT, CDR2 SNEGSKA (reference sequence). The CDR3 spells CSATGGKAGIMTDTQYF. As DNA, the CDR3 is TGCAGTGCTACAGGAGGGAAAGCGGGGATAATGACAGATACGCAGTATTTT.

This clonotype was seen many times. V and J are TRBV6-6 and TRBJ2-7, with 8 nucleotides matching TRBD2. This CDR3 has 14 amino acids. The germline CDR1 and CDR2 sequences are MNHNY and SVGAGI (reference sequence). The J segment lost 3 bases and the V segment lost 6 bases, leaving 7 bases of the junction unmatched. In DNA form, the CDR3 reads TGTGCCAGCAGAGAAGCGGGGGAAAACTACGAGCAGTACGTC. Its translation: CASREAGENYEQYV.

The chain combines TRBV19 with TRBJ2-5; 11 bases match TRBD2. The length of the CDR3 is 18 residues. Trimming removed 3 bases from V and 5 bases from J; junction bases left unmatched: 14. Germline CDR1 is LNHDA and CDR2 is SQIVND (reference sequence). The CDR3 region is CASSINSASGGPRETQYF. The CDR3 DNA sequence: TGTGCCAGTAGTATTAATTCGGCTAGCGGGGGGCCGAGGGAGACCCAGTACTTC. Full variable domain (rest looked up from reference TRBV19 and TRBJ2-5): DGGITQSPKYLFRKEGQNVTLSCEQNLNHDAMYWYRQDPGQGLRLIYYSQIVNDFQKGDIAEGYSVSREKKESFPLTVTSAQKNPTAFYLCASSINSASGGPRETQYFGPGTRLLVL.

This clonotype has more than one count but fewer than ten. The J gene is TRBJ2-5, the V gene TRBV5-1, with a possible D match to TRBD1 (5 bases). Germline-derived CDR1 and CDR2 are SGHRS and YFSETQ. The CDR3 is 13 residues long. V was trimmed by 4 bases and J by 7 bases, leaving 14 bases between them. The CDR3 reads CASSQGGYGTQYF. CDR3 DNA sequence: TGCGCCAGCAGCCAGGGTGGGTATGGGACCCAGTACTTC.